This T cell receptor beta chain was recorded in a study of blood T cell repertoires in COVID-19. Study as a whole: Sample material is recorded as cDNA or gDNA derived from T cells, B-cell-depleted T cells, or PBMCs.

Germline CDR1 and CDR2: MNHEY and SVGAGI. Trimming pared 0 bases from V and 5 bases from J, leaving 14 bases between. The CDR3 extends over 16 amino acids. A few counts support this clone. Profiling relied on immunoSEQ multiplex PCR, and the TCRdb table lists in-frame clones only, not all of them. The sample lists 200,000 to 300,000 clones; 75% to 95% were seen once. Patients from Seattle were sampled longitudinally, starting during active infection. This clonotype originated in a person aged 18 to 35 with COVID-19, enrolled during active disease. Sequences were obtained from peripheral blood. The chain is built from TRBV6-5 and TRBJ2-1; tentatively, D is TRBD2 (6 bases). In DNA, the CDR3 is TGTGCCAGCAGTTACTCGGCGGGAAAGGGACACAATGAGCAGTTCTTC. Translated: CASSYSAGKGHNEQFF.